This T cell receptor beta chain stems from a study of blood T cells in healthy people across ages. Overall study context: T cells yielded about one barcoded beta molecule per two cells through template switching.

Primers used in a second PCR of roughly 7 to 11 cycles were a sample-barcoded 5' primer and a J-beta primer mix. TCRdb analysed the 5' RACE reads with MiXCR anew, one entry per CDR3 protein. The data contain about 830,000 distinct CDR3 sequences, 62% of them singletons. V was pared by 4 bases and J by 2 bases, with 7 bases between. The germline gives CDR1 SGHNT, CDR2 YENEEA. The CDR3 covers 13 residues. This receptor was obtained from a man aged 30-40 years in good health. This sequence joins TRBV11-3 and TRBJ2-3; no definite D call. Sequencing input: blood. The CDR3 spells CASSSFPTDTQYF. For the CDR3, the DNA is TGTGCCAGCAGCTCCTTCCCCACAGATACGCAGTATTTT.